The 26 T cell receptor beta chains reported below all come from one sample, sequenced in a study of T-cell memory formation after mild COVID-19. TCRdb reprocessed the 5' RACE reads with MiXCR, giving one entry per CDR3 protein. The repertoire holds about 130,000 distinct CDR3 sequences, with roughly 24% as singletons. The sequenced sample was PBMCs or a T cell subset sorted from them (not recorded which). Receptor source: an adult woman who had mild COVID-19 (a few samples of this study predate the infection). Cell type and time point are not known.

This clonotype was observed a few times. This sequence joins TRBV7-7 and TRBJ2-2; tentatively, D is TRBD2 (7 bases). The CDR3 length is 14 residues. Germline CDR1 reads SSHAT; CDR2 reads FNYEAQ (reference sequence). Trimming took off 8 bases at V and 3 bases at J, with 13 bases between the two ends. CDR3 protein: CASGAGAYTGELFF. CDR3 in DNA: TGTGCCAGCGGCGCGGGGGCGTACACCGGGGAGCTGTTTTTT.

This clonotype was detected a few times. The V call is TRBV12-3 or TRBV12-4, the J call TRBJ2-2, with TRBD1 as a possible D gene (6 bases). The CDR3 length is 15 residues. V dropped 6 bases and J dropped 5 bases, with 16 bases sitting between them. The CDR3 DNA reads as TGTGCCAGCAGACACAGGGAAGGTTGGACCGGGGAGCTGTTTTTT. This gives the protein CASRHREGWTGELFF.

The chain has TRBV4-1 and TRBJ1-1; maybe TRBD1 (5 bases). V was clipped by 0 bases and J by 1 base, with 9 bases between them. Per the germline V gene, CDR1 is MGHRA and CDR2 is YSYEKL. CDR3 length: 15 amino acids. CDR3 coding DNA: TGCGCCAGCAGCCAAGAAGGGGCTAAGAACACTGAAGCTTTCTTT. Protein sequence: CASSQEGAKNTEAFF.

The V and J genes are TRBV4-1 and TRBJ1-1; D remains unclear. CDR3 length: 15 residues. Per germline, CDR1 MGHRA and CDR2 YSYEKL. V was trimmed by 1 base and J by 0 bases, leaving 9 bases between them. The CDR3 coding sequence is TGCGCCAGCAGCCAAGTTGGAGGGATGAACACTGAAGCTTTCTTT. Its protein is CASSQVGGMNTEAFF.

The V and J genes are TRBV6-5 and TRBJ2-7; 12 nucleotides line up with TRBD2. CDR3 size: 14 residues. Germline V gene sequence: CDR1 MNHEY, CDR2 SVGAGI. The ends lost 5 bases at V and 5 bases at J; junction bases unmatched: 4. The CDR3 protein is CASSLAGGRDEQYF. The CDR3 DNA follows: TGTGCCAGCAGTCTAGCGGGAGGGCGAGACGAGCAGTACTTC.

This clonotype was counted only a few times. For the CDR3, the DNA is TGCAGTGCCTCCCAGGGGGTAAAGACAGGGTCCTACGAGCAGTACTTC. Its translation is CSASQGVKTGSYEQYF. This chain uses TRBV20-1 with TRBJ2-7; TRBD1 agrees at 7 bases. The CDR3 runs 16 residues. The germline V gene has CDR1 DFQATT and CDR2 SNEGSKA (reference sequence). V shed 6 bases and J 1 base; nucleotides not matched to a gene: 15.

The CDR3 sequence is CSVEAGLAGPQETQYF. Written as DNA, the CDR3 is TGCAGCGTTGAAGCAGGACTAGCGGGCCCTCAAGAGACCCAGTACTTC. The chain links TRBV29-1 to TRBJ2-5; TRBD2 aligns across 11 bases. Losses at the gene ends were 1 base for V and 2 bases for J; bases not matched to a gene: 6. The germline CDR1 and CDR2 sequences are SQVTM and ANQGSEA. There are 16 residues in the CDR3. The variable domain in full, with the rest retrieved from reference TRBV29-1 and TRBJ2-5, is SAVISQKPSRDICQRGTSLTIQCQVDSQVTMMFWYRQQPGQSLTLIATANQGSEATYESGFVIDKFPISRPNLTFSTLTVSNMSPEDSSIYLCSVEAGLAGPQETQYFGPGTRLLVL.

The gene calls are TRBV6-5 and TRBJ1-1; a weak D match, TRBD1 (5 bases). The V end was cut by 4 bases, the J end by 5 bases, with 14 bases between. This CDR3 spans 14 amino acids. Germline CDR1 and CDR2: MNHEY and SVGAGI. The CDR3, as DNA: TGTGCCAGCAGTTTCAATGGGGGGAGGACTGAAGCTTTCTTT. Encoded protein: CASSFNGGRTEAFF.

This clonotype showed up just once. DNA for the CDR3: TGCGCCAGCAGCTTGGGGGCAGGGGTGAACACTGAAGCTTTCTTT. Encoded protein: CASSLGAGVNTEAFF. This chain joins TRBV5-1 and TRBJ1-1; TRBD1 might be the D (6 bases). Trimming pared 0 bases from V and 0 bases from J, leaving 9 bases between. The CDR3 has 15 residues. In germline, CDR1 is SGHRS, CDR2 YFSETQ.

This clonotype is categorized as medium-sized. V gene TRBV4-1 combines with J gene TRBJ1-2; D gene uncertain. Trimming cost V 4 bases and J 4 bases, with 10 bases left between them. Germline values: CDR1 MGHRA, CDR2 YSYEKL. The length of the CDR3 is 13 residues. In nucleotides, the CDR3 is TGCGCCAGCAGCCCATCTGGGCCCTATGGCTACACCTTC. This gives the protein CASSPSGPYGYTF.

The genes are TRBV2 and TRBJ2-7; D remains ambiguous. This CDR3 contains 10 residues. Germline V CDR1 and CDR2: SNHLY, FYNNEI. Deletions cut 6 bases from V and 3 bases from J, with 3 bases between. The CDR3 spells CASRYYEQYF. The CDR3 region has the DNA TGTGCCAGCAGGTACTACGAGCAGTACTTC. Full variable domain (missing parts from reference TRBV2 and TRBJ2-7): EPEVTQTPSHQVTQMGQEVILRCVPISNHLYFYWYRQILGQKVEFLVSFYNNEISEKSEIFDDQFSVERPDGSNFTLKIRSTKLEDSAMYFCASRYYEQYFGPGTRLTVT.

Only a few counts were recorded for this clonotype. The J gene is TRBJ2-2, the V gene TRBV9; 8 bases match TRBD2. Looked up from germline, CDR1 is SGDLS and CDR2 is YYNGEE. This CDR3 is built from 14 residues. V shed 2 bases and J 4 bases; nucleotides not matched to a gene: 1. The CDR3 loop reads CASSVGGGTGELFF. CDR3 bases: TGTGCCAGCAGCGTCGGGGGGGGCACCGGGGAGCTGTTTTTT.

This chain connects TRBV5-1 to TRBJ1-1, with 7 nucleotides matching TRBD1. CDR1 and CDR2 from the germline V gene are SGHRS and YFSETQ. The J segment lost 7 bases and the V segment lost 0 bases, leaving 6 bases of the junction unmatched. This CDR3 spans 14 amino acids. DNA of the CDR3: TGCGCCAGCAGCTTGGGACAGGGATGGGGTGAAGCTTTCTTT. Its protein is CASSLGQGWGEAFF.

Regarding this clonotype: This may be a read error, as it is one base from a much larger clone. V gene TRBV27 combines with J gene TRBJ2-1; possibly TRBD1 for D (5 bases). Germline V gene lookup returns CDR1 MNHEY and CDR2 SMNVEV (reference sequence). Trimming took off 6 bases at V and 8 bases at J, with 11 bases between the two ends. The CDR3 totals 12 residues. This CDR3 is CASRSVGHEQFF. CDR3 nucleotides: TGTGCCAGCAGATCAGTGGGGCATGAGCAGTTCTTC.

This clonotype has only a few counts. The chain couples TRBV20-1 to TRBJ2-1, with 8 positions matching TRBD2. J gave up 1 base and V 4 bases, and 6 bases lay outside the gene matches. CDR3 size: 15 residues. Germline CDR1 is DFQATT and CDR2 is SNEGSKA (reference sequence). CDR3: CSAKPGLGSYNEQFF. DNA for the CDR3: TGCAGTGCTAAACCGGGACTAGGGTCCTACAATGAGCAGTTCTTC.

This chain links TRBV12-3 or TRBV12-4 with TRBJ2-3; 10 bases map to TRBD2. This CDR3 has 15 residues. After removal of 4 bases from V and 6 bases from J, the junction contained 7 bases not matched to a gene. The CDR3 DNA reads TGTGCCAGCAGTTCCCAGACTAGCGGGTCTGATACGCAGTATTTT. Encoded protein: CASSSQTSGSDTQYF.

This clonotype appeared a few times. The rearrangement uses TRBV12-3 or TRBV12-4 and TRBJ2-1, with D perhaps given as TRBD1 or TRBD2 (5 bases each). The CDR3 is made up of 14 amino acids. Trimming pared 6 bases from V and 2 bases from J, leaving 11 bases between. CDR3 region: CASSGAGTYNEQFF. The CDR3 region has the DNA TGTGCCAGCAGCGGGGCAGGGACCTACAATGAGCAGTTCTTC.

This clonotype was seen a few times. V and J are TRBV6-2 or TRBV6-3 and TRBJ2-7, with 9 bases identical to TRBD2. Germline V gene sequence: CDR1 MNHEY, CDR2 SVGEGT. V shed 0 bases, J shed 4 bases, and the junction held 19 bases outside the gene matches. This CDR3 comprises 20 residues. The CDR3 region has the DNA TGTGCCAGCAGTTACTCCTTATTAGCGGGAGTAAAGGCCGATCCTTACGAGCAGTACTTC. Protein sequence: CASSYSLLAGVKADPYEQYF.

This sequence joins TRBV6-4 and TRBJ2-3, with 9 bases aligning to TRBD2. V lost 0 bases, J lost 8 bases, and 9 bases stayed unmatched. The germline V gene encodes CDR1 MRHNA and CDR2 SNTAGT. The CDR3 loop spans 16 amino acids. CDR3 in amino acids: CASSDSLSGGSSTQYF. CDR3 in DNA: TGTGCCAGCAGTGACTCCCTTAGCGGGGGATCGTCTACGCAGTATTTT.

This chain joins TRBV27 and TRBJ1-2; the match to TRBD1 covers 8 bases. With 5 bases clipped from V and 6 bases from J, the junction kept 11 bases outside the gene matches. CDR3 size: 15 residues. From germline, CDR1 is MNHEY and CDR2 SMNVEV (reference sequence). In nucleotides, the CDR3 is TGTGCCAGCAGTCCTCAGGGGGCGCGAGCTGATGGCTACACCTTC. Translation: CASSPQGARADGYTF.

The chain has TRBV15 and TRBJ1-1; possibly TRBD1 for D (6 bases). The V gene lost 0 bases and the J gene lost 6 bases, with 20 bases spanning the gap. This CDR3 spans 17 amino acids. The germline V gene has CDR1 LNHNV and CDR2 YYDKDF (reference sequence). CDR3 bases: TGTGCCACCAGCAGAGAATGGGCCAGGGGTGGGGGTGCTGAAGCTTTCTTT. Translating gives CATSREWARGGGAEAFF.

The gene calls are TRBV4-1 and TRBJ1-2; 8 bases line up with TRBD1. With V trimmed by 1 base and J by 6 bases, 7 bases remained unmatched. The CDR3 is made up of 15 amino acids. Germline CDR1 is MGHRA and CDR2 is YSYEKL. The CDR3 DNA reads as TGCGCCAGCAGCCAAGTACCCGGACAGGGAGATGGCTACACCTTC. Protein sequence: CASSQVPGQGDGYTF.

This clonotype turned up a few times. The chain links TRBV13 to TRBJ2-1; no definite D call. CDR1 PRHDT and CDR2 FYEKMQ come from the germline V gene (reference sequence). V was trimmed by 3 bases and J by 4 bases, leaving 7 bases between them. CDR3 length: 13 residues. The CDR3 spells CASSFNGYNEQFF. In DNA form, the CDR3 reads TGTGCCAGCAGCTTCAACGGATACAATGAGCAGTTCTTC.

This clonotype occurred a few times. V usage is TRBV19 and J usage is TRBJ2-7, with 8 positions matching TRBD2. The CDR3 has 14 residues. V was pared by 5 bases and J by 3 bases, with 6 bases of the junction left unmatched. Germline loops: CDR1 LNHDA, CDR2 SQIVND (reference sequence). CDR3 in DNA: TGTGCCAGTAGTGGCCCAGCGGGAGACTACGAGCAGTACTTC. Protein: CASSGPAGDYEQYF. Drawing the rest from reference TRBV19 and TRBJ2-7, the complete variable domain is DGGITQSPKYLFRKEGQNVTLSCEQNLNHDAMYWYRQDPGQGLRLIYYSQIVNDFQKGDIAEGYSVSREKKESFPLTVTSAQKNPTAFYLCASSGPAGDYEQYFGPGTRLTVT.

This chain links TRBV14 with TRBJ1-2; 7 bases agree with TRBD1. V was pared by 4 bases and J by 3 bases, with 5 bases of the junction left unmatched. The CDR3 loop spans 14 amino acids. Germline CDR1 and CDR2: SGHDN and FVKESK. Here the CDR3 reads CASSRSGTDYGYTF. The CDR3 DNA follows: TGTGCCAGCAGCCGCTCCGGGACAGACTATGGCTACACCTTC.

The CDR3 DNA sequence: TGTGCCAGCACCGCGGGGCCCTCTGGGGCCAACGTCCTGACTTTC. This translates into CASTAGPSGANVLTF. The chain is built from TRBV12-3 or TRBV12-4 and TRBJ2-6; possible D gene TRBD2, 6 bases. The CDR3 extends over 15 amino acids. Trimming left V 7 bases short and J 0 bases short, with 10 bases between.